Listed below are T cell receptor beta chains from one sample, sequenced in a study of T cells in Graves' hyperthyroidism and ophthalmopathy. TCRdb called the multiplex PCR reads again in MiXCR, with one record for every CDR3 protein. The sample contains some 270,000 distinct CDR3 sequences, roughly 14% of which appear only once. The sequencing sample was made of blood. These TCRs come from a woman younger than 45 with Graves' hyperthyroidism that later progressed to Graves' ophthalmopathy. CDR3s include the opening cysteine and the closing phenylalanine or tryptophan. A D gene is named only where the DNA matches it firmly. Size is omitted from some rows. Given values are once, few, many or a class for expanded clones.

clone_size j_call d_call v_call cdr3_aa cdr3_nt
many TRBJ2-7 TRBD1 TRBV10-3 CAISTDRGLKYF TGTGCCATCAGCACCGACAGGGGGCTCAAGTACTTC
many TRBJ2-1 - TRBV5-1 CASSPIAGNNEQFF TGCGCCAGCAGCCCGATCGCAGGCAACAATGAGCAGTTCTTC
many TRBJ2-5 TRBD2 TRBV12-3/TRBV12-4 CASSAGTSGQETQYF TGTGCCAGCAGTGCCGGGACTAGCGGCCAAGAGACCCAGTACTTC
- TRBJ2-1 - TRBV20-1 CRARPLGNEQFF TGCAGAGCTAGACCCTTAGGAAATGAGCAGTTCTTC
many TRBJ1-2 TRBD1 TRBV7-2 CASSFDGQGASGYTF TGTGCCAGCAGCTTCGATGGACAGGGGGCCAGTGGCTACACCTTC
many TRBJ1-2 - TRBV30 CAWSVTGNYGYTF TGTGCCTGGAGTGTAACGGGAAACTATGGCTACACCTTC
many TRBJ1-6 TRBD1 TRBV7-3 CASSSTGGTSPLHF TGTGCCAGCAGCTCGACAGGGGGCACTTCACCCCTCCACTTT
many TRBJ1-2 TRBD1 TRBV28 CASSTPSTGDYGYTF TGTGCCAGCAGTACCCCTTCGACAGGGGACTATGGCTACACCTTC
- TRBJ1-2 TRBD1 TRBV28 CASRHRTGGSGYTF TGTGCCAGCAGGCATCGGACAGGGGGCTCTGGCTACACCTTC
- TRBJ2-7 TRBD1 TRBV7-3 CASSFAGTEDEQYF TGTGCCAGCAGCTTCGCCGGGACAGAGGACGAGCAGTACTTC
many TRBJ2-5 TRBD2 TRBV6-1 CASSGQLAGGGETQYF TGTGCCAGCAGTGGCCAATTAGCGGGAGGGGGGGAGACCCAGTACTTC
many TRBJ1-4 - TRBV7-8 CASSPKRTELNEKLFF TGTGCCAGCAGCCCCAAACGGACGGAATTAAATGAAAAACTGTTTTTT
many TRBJ2-1 - TRBV12-3/TRBV12-4 CASSLGRAAFF TGTGCCAGCAGTTTAGGGCGTGCCGCGTTCTTC
- TRBJ1-1 TRBD1 TRBV12-3/TRBV12-4 CASRPTGGARGSTEAFF TGTGCCAGCAGACCGACAGGGGGGGCCCGGGGAAGCACTGAAGCTTTCTTT